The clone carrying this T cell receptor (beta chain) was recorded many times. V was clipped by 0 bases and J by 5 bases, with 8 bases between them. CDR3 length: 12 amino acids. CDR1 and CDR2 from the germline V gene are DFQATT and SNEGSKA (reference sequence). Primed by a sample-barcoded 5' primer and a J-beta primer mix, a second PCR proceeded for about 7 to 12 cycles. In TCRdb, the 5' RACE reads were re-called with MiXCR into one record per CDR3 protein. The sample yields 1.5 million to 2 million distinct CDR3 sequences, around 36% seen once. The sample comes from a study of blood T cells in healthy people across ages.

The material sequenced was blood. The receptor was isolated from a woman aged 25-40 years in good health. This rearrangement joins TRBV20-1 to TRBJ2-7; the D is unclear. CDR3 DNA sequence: TGCAGTGCTAGAGATCGGGTGGACGAGCAGTACTTC. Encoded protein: CSARDRVDEQYF.